This entry lists 32 T cell receptor beta chains sequenced from one sample in a study of blood T cell repertoires in COVID-19. Here immunoSEQ multiplex PCR was the method, and the copy in TCRdb shows in-frame clones only, minus some. Among hundreds of thousands of clones listed, around four fifths were seen once. Specimen: PBMCs or T cells enriched from blood (not recorded which). The receptors here all came from a woman in her forties or fifties who had been exposed to COVID-19.

The chain joins TRBV19 to TRBJ1-5; maybe TRBD1 (5 bases). CDR3 size: 15 residues. V gave up 3 bases and J gave up 3 bases, with 12 bases separating them. Germline V lookup: CDR1 LNHDA, CDR2 SQIVND (reference sequence). The CDR3 loop reads CASSIVSRDNQPQHF. The CDR3 DNA is TGTGCCAGTAGTATTGTAAGCAGGGACAATCAGCCCCAGCATTTT.

A few counts support this clone. The V call is TRBV27, the J call TRBJ1-6; D ambiguous. V lost 2 bases and J 5 bases, leaving 7 bases between the germline ends. Germline V lookup: CDR1 MNHEY, CDR2 SMNVEV (reference sequence). This CDR3 has 14 residues. The CDR3, as DNA: TGTGCCAGCAGTTTAGGCGGAAATAATTCACCCCTCCACTTT. Protein sequence: CASSLGGNNSPLHF.

The chain combines TRBV19 with TRBJ2-2; TRBD1 matches at 8 bases. Trimming at V came to 6 bases and at J to 6 bases, leaving 6 bases not matched to a gene. There are 14 residues in the CDR3. From germline, CDR1 is LNHDA and CDR2 SQIVND (reference sequence). For the CDR3, the DNA is TGTGCCAGTAGACCCCTACAGGGGGCCGGGGAGCTGTTTTTT. This translates into CASRPLQGAGELFF.

The rearrangement joins TRBV7-6 to TRBJ1-2; possibly TRBD1 for D (6 bases). The V gene lost 3 bases and the J gene lost 2 bases, with 7 bases spanning the gap. Germline CDR1 is SGHVS and CDR2 is FNYEAQ. This CDR3 has 13 residues. DNA of the CDR3: TGTGCCAGCAGCTTCAGGGGAAACTATGGCTACACCTTC. It encodes CASSFRGNYGYTF.

The chain employs TRBV5-1 and TRBJ2-7; 7 bases agree with TRBD1. The V and J ends lost 2 bases and 5 bases, in that order; junction bases with no gene match: 7. This CDR3 comprises 14 residues. The V gene's germline CDR1 is SGHRS and CDR2 YFSETQ. The CDR3 coding sequence is TGCGCCAGCAGCTTAACGGGACAGCGAGACGAGCAGTACTTC. This gives the protein CASSLTGQRDEQYF.

The chain is built from TRBV10-3 and TRBJ2-1; D remains unclear. CDR3 length: 15 residues. V lost 5 bases and J 0 bases, leaving 11 bases between the germline ends. The germline gives CDR1 ENHRY, CDR2 SYGVKD. The CDR3 DNA reads TGTGCCATCAGTCCTAACCCGAGCTCCTACAATGAGCAGTTCTTC. Translating it yields CAISPNPSSYNEQFF.

The V gene is TRBV7-9, the J gene TRBJ2-5; unclear D gene. Germline V gene lookup returns CDR1 SEHNR and CDR2 FQNEAQ (reference sequence). The CDR3 covers 14 residues. The V end lost 5 bases, the J end lost 4 bases, and 14 bases lay between the germline ends. CDR3 amino acids: CASSPLLTPETQYF. DNA of the CDR3: TGTGCCAGCAGCCCTCTACTCACCCCAGAGACCCAGTACTTC.

The chain recombines TRBV6-5 with TRBJ1-1, with 8 bases identical to TRBD1. Germline CDR1 reads MNHEY; CDR2 reads SVGAGI. CDR3 length: 14 amino acids. The V and J ends lost 5 bases and 0 bases, in that order; junction bases with no gene match: 2. CDR3: CASSRTGMNTEAFF. The CDR3 DNA follows: TGTGCCAGCAGTCGGACAGGGATGAACACTGAAGCTTTCTTT.

This chain connects TRBV2 to TRBJ2-7; possible D gene TRBD2, 5 bases. Germline CDR1 reads SNHLY; CDR2 reads FYNNEI. The CDR3 runs to 11 residues. V dropped 7 bases and J dropped 2 bases, with 6 bases sitting between them. CDR3 sequence (DNA): TGTGCCAGCAAGAGGGCCTACGAGCAGTACTTC. As protein: CASKRAYEQYF.

The chain carries TRBV5-6 and TRBJ1-2; D call uncertain. V lost 4 bases to trimming and J lost 7 bases, with 17 bases between them. The CDR3 spans 14 residues. Germline V CDR1 and CDR2: SGHDT, YYEEEE. CDR3 bases: TGTGCCAGCAGCCCGGGGAGGGTTGTGTTTGGCTACACCTTC. The encoded protein is CASSPGRVVFGYTF.

This chain uses TRBV7-9 with TRBJ2-3, with 9 positions matching TRBD2. J lost 4 bases, V lost 5 bases, and 10 bases had no gene match. The V gene's germline CDR1 is SEHNR and CDR2 FQNEAQ (reference sequence). The CDR3 totals 16 residues. CDR3 DNA sequence: TGTGCCAGCAGCCCCAGGGAAGCGGGGGGATCAGATACGCAGTATTTT. This encodes CASSPREAGGSDTQYF.

The J gene is TRBJ2-7, the V gene TRBV5-4; D might be TRBD1 (5 bases). Trimming stripped 4 bases from V and 4 bases from J, with 15 bases between. Germline values: CDR1 SGHNT, CDR2 YYREEE (reference sequence). CDR3 length: 14 residues. The CDR3 sequence is CASSVRIGAYEQYF. For the CDR3, the DNA is TGTGCCAGCAGCGTCCGGATTGGGGCATACGAGCAGTACTTC.

The V gene is TRBV5-6, the J gene TRBJ2-5, with D unresolved. V was clipped by 4 bases and J by 5 bases, with 18 bases between them. The germline CDR1 and CDR2 sequences are SGHDT and YYEEEE. The CDR3 loop spans 15 amino acids. The CDR3 region is CASSLLTSRGETQYF. The CDR3 DNA follows: TGTGCCAGCAGCCTCCTTACCTCTCGTGGCGAGACCCAGTACTTC.

This rearrangement joins TRBV7-2 to TRBJ1-2; D uncertain. This CDR3 has 14 residues. Looked up from germline, CDR1 is SGHTA and CDR2 is FQGNSA. Trimming removed 2 bases at V and 6 bases at J, with 13 bases between. The CDR3 here is CASSLSGLVDGYTF. The CDR3 DNA follows: TGTGCCAGCAGCTTAAGCGGCCTGGTCGATGGCTACACCTTC.

This clone was counted a single time. The rearrangement links TRBV3-1 (or the pseudogene TRBV3-2) to TRBJ1-1; no reliable D call. V dropped 1 base and J dropped 0 bases, with 12 bases sitting between them. From germline, CDR1 is LGHDT and CDR2 YNNKEL (reference sequence). This CDR3 spans 16 amino acids. In nucleotides, the CDR3 is TGTGCCAGCAGCCAAGGGGCAGGTTGGGTGAACACTGAAGCTTTCTTT. This codes for CASSQGAGWVNTEAFF.

The rearrangement links TRBV7-9 to TRBJ1-5; no definite D call. CDR1 and CDR2 from the germline V gene are SEHNR and FQNEAQ (reference sequence). There are 14 residues in the CDR3. Trimming shortened V by 2 bases and J by 3 bases, and 8 bases separated the two germline ends. The CDR3 here is CASSLSGLNQPQHF. The CDR3 DNA is TGTGCCAGCAGCTTAAGTGGCCTCAATCAGCCCCAGCATTTT.

This chain joins TRBV5-4 and TRBJ2-1; TRBD1 matches at 7 bases. The CDR3 extends over 14 amino acids. Per the germline V gene, CDR1 is SGHNT and CDR2 is YYREEE (reference sequence). Trimming at V came to 2 bases and at J to 5 bases, leaving 4 bases not matched to a gene. The CDR3 is CASSFDRVHNEQFF. The CDR3 nucleotides read TGTGCCAGCAGCTTCGACAGGGTGCACAATGAGCAGTTCTTC.

The chain uses TRBV6-5 and TRBJ1-1; 9 bases map to TRBD1. J was trimmed by 1 base and V by 7 bases; bases with no gene match: 7. Germline V gene sequence: CDR1 MNHEY, CDR2 SVGAGI. The CDR3 spans 15 residues. The CDR3, as DNA: TGTGCCAGCACCACAGGGGGCCTTTCGAACACTGAAGCTTTCTTT. The encoded protein is CASTTGGLSNTEAFF.

Concerning this clone itself: Other DNA sequences in the sample encode the same CDR3. The rearrangement uses TRBV27 and TRBJ1-1, with D tentatively TRBD1 (5 bases). Trimming took off 3 bases at V and 2 bases at J, with 10 bases between the two ends. The CDR3 length is 14 residues. Looked up from germline, CDR1 is MNHEY and CDR2 is SMNVEV (reference sequence). The CDR3 here is CASSLRTTNTEAFF. CDR3 coding DNA: TGTGCCAGCAGTTTGAGGACAACCAACACTGAAGCTTTCTTT.

V is TRBV10-3 and J is TRBJ2-7; D is possibly TRBD2 (6 bases). The CDR3 length is 15 residues. Trimming left V 0 bases short and J 2 bases short, with 11 bases between. Germline lookup yields CDR1 ENHRY and CDR2 SYGVKD. The CDR3 loop reads CAISESGGIAYEQYF. The CDR3 DNA follows: TGTGCCATCAGTGAGTCGGGGGGAATTGCCTACGAGCAGTACTTC.

The V gene is TRBV10-3, the J gene TRBJ1-2, with 7 bases aligning to TRBD1. This CDR3 has 15 amino acids. Germline CDR1 is ENHRY and CDR2 is SYGVKD. V lost 2 bases, J lost 5 bases, and 8 bases stayed unmatched. CDR3 DNA sequence: TGTGCCATCAGTGAGGGCCAGACAGGGTGGTATGGCTACACCTTC. Translated: CAISEGQTGWYGYTF.

The gene calls are TRBV19 and TRBJ1-5; 9 bases line up with TRBD1. Germline V CDR1 and CDR2: LNHDA, SQIVND (reference sequence). The trim removed 3 bases at V and 6 bases at J, leaving 6 bases unmatched. The CDR3 runs to 15 residues. The CDR3 coding sequence is TGTGCCAGTAGTATCCCGGGACAGGGTACTCAGCCCCAGCATTTT. As protein: CASSIPGQGTQPQHF.

This chain uses TRBV3-1 (or the pseudogene TRBV3-2) with TRBJ2-3; 9 bases are shared with TRBD2. Trimming took 3 bases from V and 3 from J; bases not matched to a gene: 4. The CDR3 contains 15 residues. Germline lookup yields CDR1 LGHDT and CDR2 YNNKEL (reference sequence). Here the CDR3 reads CASSQTGLATDTQYF. DNA of the CDR3: TGTGCCAGCAGCCAGACGGGACTAGCAACAGATACGCAGTATTTT.

This clone was observed many times. CDR3 sequence reads: CASSQILLGDWGRGYTF. The DNA for the CDR3 is TGTGCCAGCAGCCAAATCCTCCTGGGAGACTGGGGTCGGGGCTACACCTTC. The rearrangement uses TRBV11-2 and TRBJ1-2; D uncertain. The CDR3 consists of 17 residues. The germline CDR1 and CDR2 sequences are SGHAT and FQNNGV. V dropped 5 bases and J dropped 8 bases, with 27 bases sitting between them.

Only one count was recorded for this clone. This chain joins TRBV24-1 and TRBJ2-1; 10 bases agree with TRBD2. Trimming at V came to 4 bases and at J to 2 bases, leaving 13 bases not matched to a gene. Germline V CDR1 and CDR2: KGHDR, SFDVKD. The CDR3 length is 19 residues. The CDR3 reads CATSDRTLRSGGAYNEQFF. In nucleotides, the CDR3 is TGTGCCACCAGTGACCGAACCCTCCGGAGCGGGGGGGCCTACAATGAGCAGTTCTTC.

This chain links TRBV3-1 (or the pseudogene TRBV3-2) with TRBJ2-5; weak D call: TRBD1 (6 bases). Trimming stripped 3 bases from V and 3 bases from J, with 14 bases between. This CDR3 spans 15 amino acids. In germline, CDR1 is LGHDT, CDR2 YNNKEL (reference sequence). The CDR3 DNA is TGTGCCAGCAGCCATTATGGGACATCCAAAGAGACCCAGTACTTC. As protein: CASSHYGTSKETQYF.

The rearrangement links TRBV7-2 to TRBJ1-1; D unresolved. Germline V lookup: CDR1 SGHTA, CDR2 FQGNSA. Trimming removed 1 base from V and 1 base from J, with 13 bases in between. This CDR3 contains 16 residues. DNA of the CDR3: TGTGCCAGCAGCTTAGTCGGAGGGTTCGGGAACACTGAAGCTTTCTTT. It codes for CASSLVGGFGNTEAFF.

The chain joins TRBV5-6 to TRBJ1-2; maybe TRBD1 (5 bases). From germline, CDR1 is SGHDT and CDR2 YYEEEE. The CDR3 contains 15 residues. V was clipped by 0 bases and J by 4 bases, with 13 bases between them. CDR3 residues: CASSLDTRDTYGYTF. The CDR3 DNA reads TGTGCCAGCAGCTTGGATACCAGGGATACCTATGGCTACACCTTC.

This chain joins TRBV6-5 and TRBJ1-6; D gene unclear. Germline V gives CDR1 MNHEY, CDR2 SVGAGI. This CDR3 has 15 amino acids. V shed 6 bases and J shed 4 bases, with 13 bases lying between them. CDR3 region: CASSSLQAYNSPLHF. DNA for the CDR3: TGTGCCAGCAGCTCCCTTCAGGCGTATAATTCACCCCTCCACTTT.

The chain carries TRBV29-1 and TRBJ2-1; D gene uncertain. CDR1 is SQVTM and CDR2 is ANQGSEA in the germline V gene. The CDR3 contains 13 residues. V lost 7 bases and J 0 bases, leaving 10 bases between the germline ends. CDR3 coding DNA: TGCAGCGCCTTTTCCCCCTCCTACAATGAGCAGTTCTTC. Its translation is CSAFSPSYNEQFF.

The chain couples TRBV4-3 to TRBJ2-1, with D possibly being TRBD1 (5 bases). The CDR3 is made up of 18 amino acids. Trimming removed 0 bases at V and 3 bases at J, with 18 bases between. The germline CDR1 and CDR2 sequences are LGHNA and YSLEER. In DNA, the CDR3 is TGCGCCAGCAGCCAAGACCCTCCGGAAGGGGTCCACTACAATGAGCAGTTCTTC. Residues: CASSQDPPEGVHYNEQFF.

This clone was recorded only once. The chain carries TRBV5-6 and TRBJ2-1; D perhaps matches TRBD1 (5 bases). Trimming pared 4 bases from V and 0 bases from J, leaving 17 bases between. Germline CDR1 and CDR2: SGHDT and YYEEEE. The CDR3 has 17 residues. The CDR3 DNA reads TGTGCCAGCAGCCCCCCATCCTTGGGGCTCTCCTACAATGAGCAGTTCTTC. As protein: CASSPPSLGLSYNEQFF.